These T cell receptor beta chains were read from a single sample in a study of beta chain features in type 1 diabetes. Clones were sequenced by immunoSEQ multiplex PCR, and TCRdb holds only the in-frame ones, with some missing. The profile covers almost 250,000 clones, with roughly an eighth appearing a single time and around 0.026% taken by the ten largest. Sequencing used naive CD4+ T cells from blood. The receptors were sampled from a woman between 40 and 50 years old in good health. CDR3s include the opening cysteine and the closing phenylalanine or tryptophan. The order of the fields is J gene, V gene, clone size, D gene, CDR3 protein, CDR3 DNA. A D gene is named only where the DNA matches it firmly. Not all rows give a size; the values are once, few, many and, for expanded clones, a class.

j_call: TRBJ1-1; v_call: TRBV18; clone_size: many; d_call: NA; cdr3_aa: CASSTEGTEAFF; cdr3_nt: TGTGCCAGCTCAACAGAGGGCACTGAAGCTTTCTTT
j_call: TRBJ1-1; v_call: TRBV18; clone_size: few; d_call: NA; cdr3_aa: CASSPNQKMNTEAFF; cdr3_nt: TGTGCCAGCTCACCAAACCAGAAAATGAACACTGAAGCTTTCTTT
j_call: TRBJ2-2; v_call: TRBV5-1; clone_size: NA; d_call: NA; cdr3_aa: CASSLAGELFF; cdr3_nt: TGCGCCAGCAGCTTGGCTGGGGAGCTGTTTTTT
j_call: TRBJ1-2; v_call: TRBV7-2; clone_size: NA; d_call: NA; cdr3_aa: CASRDPQVIYTF; cdr3_nt: TGTGCCAGCAGAGACCCACAGGTCATCTACACCTTC
j_call: TRBJ2-1; v_call: TRBV6-6; clone_size: few; d_call: NA; cdr3_aa: CASSSPGEPLFF; cdr3_nt: TGTGCCAGCAGTTCACCGGGGGAGCCCCTTTTCTTC
j_call: TRBJ1-5; v_call: TRBV29-1; clone_size: NA; d_call: TRBD1; cdr3_aa: CSVSGQDSWPQHF; cdr3_nt: TGCAGCGTTAGTGGACAGGACTCTTGGCCCCAGCATTTT
j_call: TRBJ1-2; v_call: TRBV6-1; clone_size: NA; d_call: TRBD1; cdr3_aa: CASSASGQGARGYTF; cdr3_nt: TGTGCCAGCAGTGCCTCGGGACAGGGGGCCCGTGGCTACACCTTC
j_call: TRBJ2-1; v_call: TRBV7-2; clone_size: NA; d_call: TRBD1; cdr3_aa: CASSSRTGGTTYNEQFF; cdr3_nt: TGTGCCAGCAGCTCCAGGACAGGGGGCACGACCTACAATGAGCAGTTCTTC
j_call: TRBJ2-3; v_call: TRBV5-1; clone_size: once; d_call: TRBD2; cdr3_aa: CASSWVGTSGGSSTDTQYF; cdr3_nt: TGCGCCAGCAGCTGGGTCGGGACTAGCGGGGGTTCTAGCACAGATACGCAGTATTTT
j_call: TRBJ2-7; v_call: TRBV12-5; clone_size: NA; d_call: NA; cdr3_aa: CASGFGDGTYEQYF; cdr3_nt: TGTGCTAGTGGTTTCGGGGATGGCACCTACGAGCAGTACTTC
j_call: TRBJ1-1; v_call: TRBV7-2; clone_size: many; d_call: NA; cdr3_aa: CASSLGISREAFF; cdr3_nt: TGTGCCAGCAGCTTAGGCATAAGCCGTGAAGCTTTCTTT
j_call: TRBJ2-7; v_call: TRBV4-3; clone_size: NA; d_call: NA; cdr3_aa: CASSQDGGGLAYEQYF; cdr3_nt: TGCGCCAGCAGCCAAGATGGGGGGGGGCTAGCCTACGAGCAGTACTTC